This TCR beta chain was profiled in a study of CD8 T cells in ankylosing spondylitis. With respect to this clonotype: What it binds is not known.

Trimming took 4 bases from V and 6 from J, leaving 10 bases between them. The CDR3 extends over 13 amino acids. From germline, CDR1 is SGHVT and CDR2 SQSDAQ. Each TCR beta library was made by quantitative 5'-RACE that incorporated molecular barcodes. TCRdb analysed the 5' RACE reads with MiXCR anew, one entry per CDR3 protein. The profile covers roughly 400,000 distinct CDR3 sequences, with around 20% appearing a single time and roughly a sixth taken by the ten largest. Study-wide findings and caveats: Peripheral blood samples showed relatively rare disease-linked clones, and these clones were CD8+. According to the report, clones linked to the disease were significantly enriched in matched synovial fluid samples taken from ankylosing spondylitis patients. A motif in TCR beta, a set of roughly eight highly homologous variants, appeared characteristic of ankylosing spondylitis blood. Past research had described some motif variants in reactive arthritis synovial fluid and blood.

The source of this sequence is a male donor with ankylosing spondylitis. Sequenced material: blood, either unsorted or a sorted T cell fraction (not recorded which). V gene TRBV7-4 combines with J gene TRBJ1-3; unclear D gene. CDR3 region: CASSWDFENTIYF. The CDR3 DNA reads as TGTGCCAGCAGCTGGGATTTCGAAAACACCATATATTTT.